Listed below are T cell receptor beta chains from one sample, sequenced in a study of shared clonotypes between healthy human individuals. Repertoires were generated with immunoSEQ multiplex PCR, while TCRdb's copy carries only in-frame clones and drops some. The table has about 2.4 million clones, 93% seen once. What was sequenced was naive CD4+ T cells from PBMCs. The receptors come from a man between 18 and 35 years old in good health. Some clones in this sample may be carry-over from other donors' samples. Both conserved end residues are part of each CDR3. D genes are given only for firm matches. Only some rows state a clone size, as once, few, many or a class for expanded clones.

few	.	TRBV28	TRBJ1-4	CASRHSDTKGEKLFF	TGTGCCAGCAGGCATTCAGATACAAAAGGTGAAAAACTGTTTTTT
once	.	TRBV28	TRBJ1-4	CASSLGQLGTEKLFF	TGTGCCAGCAGTTTAGGGCAGCTTGGGACTGAAAAACTGTTTTTT
.	TRBD1	TRBV6-5	TRBJ2-6	CASSYSGQSGANVLTF	TGTGCCAGCAGTTACTCGGGACAGTCGGGGGCCAACGTCCTGACTTTC
.	.	TRBV10-3	TRBJ2-1	CAISESVGSSYNEQFF	TGTGCCATCAGTGAGTCGGTCGGGAGCTCCTACAATGAGCAGTTCTTC
once	.	TRBV12-5	TRBJ1-1	CASGLVQRGDKGIGTEAFF	TGTGCTAGTGGTTTGGTACAAAGGGGGGATAAGGGAATCGGCACTGAAGCTTTCTTT
.	.	TRBV4-3	TRBJ2-1	CASSPRGPGFVTHEQFF	TGCGCCAGCAGCCCTCGGGGCCCAGGTTTTGTTACTCATGAGCAGTTCTTC
.	.	TRBV15	TRBJ2-2	CATSRGVTGELFF	TGTGCCACCAGCAGAGGGGTCACCGGGGAGCTGTTTTTT
.	.	TRBV5-6	TRBJ2-7	CASSLRGFYEQYF	TGTGCCAGCAGCTTGCGGGGGTTCTACGAGCAGTACTTC
.	.	TRBV7-3	TRBJ2-1	CASSPNRDNEQFF	TGTGCCAGCAGCCCCAACCGGGACAATGAGCAGTTCTTC
.	.	TRBV4-2	TRBJ2-1	CASSQAGATGVHEQFF	TGTGCCAGCAGCCAAGCGGGAGCGACCGGGGTCCATGAGCAGTTCTTC
.	.	TRBV7-9	TRBJ1-5	CASSLAGRVSQPQHF	TGTGCCAGCAGCTTAGCGGGCAGGGTTAGCCAGCCCCAGCATTTT
.	.	TRBV30	TRBJ2-3	CAWSVSGSLTQYF	TGTGCCTGGAGTGTATCGGGCAGCCTTACGCAGTATTTT
.	TRBD1	TRBV27	TRBJ1-1	CASSGRGLNTEAFF	TGTGCCAGCAGTGGCAGGGGGCTTAACACTGAAGCTTTCTTT
once	.	TRBV27	TRBJ2-7	CASSLKSESAYEQYF	TGTGCCAGCAGTTTAAAATCGGAGTCCGCCTACGAGCAGTACTTC
.	.	TRBV28	TRBJ1-5	CASSGHANQPQHF	TGTGCCAGTTCAGGACACGCCAATCAGCCCCAGCATTTT
.	.	TRBV6-4	TRBJ2-4	CVKGGATKDKNIQYF	TGTGTAAAGGGTGGGGCAACGAAGGACAAAAACATTCAGTACTTC
.	.	TRBV6-5	TRBJ1-1	CAARGLKYTEAFF	TGTGCCGCCAGGGGTCTGAAGTACACTGAAGCTTTCTTT
.	.	TRBV27	TRBJ2-4	CASKVQAVRDIQYF	TGTGCCAGCAAGGTCCAGGCGGTAAGGGACATTCAGTACTTC
.	.	TRBV5-6	TRBJ2-1	CASHRRGRSNEQFF	TGTGCCAGCCACCGGAGGGGCAGGTCAAATGAGCAGTTCTTC
once	TRBD2	TRBV7-3	TRBJ2-2	CASSRTSGSGELFF	TGTGCCAGCAGCCGGACTAGCGGGAGTGGGGAGCTGTTTTTT
.	TRBD2	TRBV2	TRBJ2-1	CASRGTSGSFGEQFF	TGTGCCAGCCGAGGGACTAGCGGGAGTTTCGGTGAGCAGTTCTTC
.	TRBD2	TRBV5-4	TRBJ2-3	CASSLEAGGRRTDTQYF	TGTGCCAGCAGCTTGGAAGCGGGGGGCAGACGCACAGATACGCAGTATTTT
.	TRBD1	TRBV6-5	TRBJ2-7	CASTKRTGSRGEQYF	TGTGCCAGCACTAAGAGGACAGGGTCAAGGGGGGAGCAGTACTTC
.	TRBD1	TRBV6-5	TRBJ1-2	CASRAKGAGGAGYTF	TGTGCCAGCAGGGCGAAGGGGGCTGGCGGCGCTGGCTACACCTTC
.	.	TRBV10-1	TRBJ1-4	CASSESVVGGEKLFF	TGCGCCAGCAGTGAATCGGTGGTAGGCGGTGAAAAACTGTTTTTT
few	.	TRBV30	TRBJ1-5	CAWTDYSNQPQHF	TGTGCCTGGACAGATTATAGCAATCAGCCCCAGCATTTT
.	TRBD1	TRBV19	TRBJ2-6	CASSWDRSSGANVLTF	TGTGCCAGTAGCTGGGACAGGAGCTCTGGGGCCAACGTCCTGACTTTC
.	TRBD2	TRBV9	TRBJ2-3	CASSVATSGLAGTDTQYF	TGTGCCAGCAGCGTAGCTACAAGTGGGCTAGCGGGCACAGATACGCAGTATTTT
.	TRBD2	TRBV5-4	TRBJ2-7	CASSLDRLAGAAEQYF	TGTGCCAGCAGCTTGGACCGCCTAGCGGGAGCCGCCGAGCAGTACTTC
.	.	TRBV5-1	TRBJ1-3	CASSLEQTSGNTIYF	TGCGCCAGCAGCTTGGAGCAGACTTCTGGAAACACCATATATTTT
once	.	TRBV4-2	TRBJ2-3	CASSQGTFTDTQYF	TGTGCCAGCAGCCAGGGGACCTTCACAGATACGCAGTATTTT
.	.	TRBV2	TRBJ2-4	CASSEEAKNIQYF	TGTGCCAGCAGTGAAGAAGCCAAAAACATTCAGTACTTC
.	.	TRBV29-1	TRBJ2-1	CSVDAPVYNEQFF	TGCAGCGTCGATGCCCCCGTCTACAATGAGCAGTTCTTC
.	TRBD2	TRBV7-2	TRBJ2-1	CASSLVVGRPDEQFF	TGTGCCAGCAGCTTAGTTGTCGGGAGGCCGGATGAGCAGTTCTTC
.	.	TRBV9	TRBJ1-2	CASRSAAPLGIDGYTF	TGTGCCAGCAGAAGCGCCGCCCCCCTGGGGATTGATGGCTACACCTTC